The 6 T cell receptor beta chains in this list originate from one sample, sequenced in a study of identical twins. TCRdb reprocessed the 5' RACE reads via MiXCR and lists one record per CDR3 protein. This sample carries hundreds of thousands of distinct CDR3 sequences, around a sixth of them seen once, and the ten largest clones take around 13%. The data were also submitted as part of a second study, on T cells expressing NK-cell markers.

The sample consisted of PBMCs. These receptor sequences come from a woman under 30 in good health.

This chain links TRBV29-1 with TRBJ2-3, with D uncertain. Germline-derived CDR1 and CDR2 are SQVTM and ANQGSEA. V was pared by 0 bases and J by 7 bases, with 8 bases between. There are 12 residues in the CDR3. The CDR3 coding sequence is TGCAGCGTTGAAGACGGCAGGAATACGCAGTATTTT. The encoded protein is CSVEDGRNTQYF.

The chain recombines TRBV12-3 or TRBV12-4 with TRBJ2-3, with 11 bases aligning to TRBD1. The CDR3 is 16 amino acids. With V trimmed by 6 bases and J by 4 bases, 9 bases remained unmatched. CDR3 sequence: CASSNTGQGVADTQYF. DNA of the CDR3: TGTGCCAGCAGCAACACGGGACAGGGGGTTGCAGATACGCAGTATTTT.

The sample holds a few counts of this clonotype. The chain carries TRBV7-6 and TRBJ2-5; possible D gene TRBD2, 6 bases. Germline V CDR1 and CDR2: SGHVS, FNYEAQ. The CDR3 is 13 amino acids. V was pared by 4 bases and J by 3 bases, with 9 bases between. CDR3 region: CASSSQREETQYF. The CDR3 nucleotides read TGTGCCAGCAGCTCCCAGCGGGAAGAGACCCAGTACTTC.

The rearrangement joins TRBV6-1 to TRBJ1-5, with D unresolved. The CDR3 length is 14 residues. Germline loops: CDR1 MNHNS, CDR2 SASEGT. V lost 3 bases and J lost 6, with 12 bases in between. CDR3 coding DNA: TGTGCCAGCAGTGAGACGGCCCGGGGTCAGCCCCAGCATTTT. Encoded protein: CASSETARGQPQHF.

This clonotype was counted a few times. This sequence joins TRBV5-1 and TRBJ2-7, with D possibly TRBD2 on 5 matching bases. V dropped 0 bases and J dropped 7 bases, with 8 bases sitting between them. CDR1 SGHRS and CDR2 YFSETQ come from the germline V gene. There are 12 residues in the CDR3. The CDR3 sequence: CASSLESGEQYF. The CDR3 DNA sequence: TGCGCCAGCAGCTTGGAGTCGGGGGAGCAGTACTTC. The whole variable domain, filled in from reference TRBV5-1 and TRBJ2-7, reads KAGVTQTPRYLIKTRGQQVTLSCSPISGHRSVSWYQQTPGQGLQFLFEYFSETQRNKGNFPGRFSGRQFSNSRSEMNVSTLELGDSALYLCASSLESGEQYFGPGTRLTVT.

The rearrangement links TRBV9 to TRBJ2-3, with D perhaps TRBD1 (5 bases). Germline CDR1 is SGDLS and CDR2 is YYNGEE. Deletions cut 2 bases from V and 3 bases from J, with 7 bases between. The CDR3 length is 13 residues. The CDR3 coding sequence is TGTGCCAGCAGCGTGGGGCCGACAGATACGCAGTATTTT. This gives the protein CASSVGPTDTQYF.